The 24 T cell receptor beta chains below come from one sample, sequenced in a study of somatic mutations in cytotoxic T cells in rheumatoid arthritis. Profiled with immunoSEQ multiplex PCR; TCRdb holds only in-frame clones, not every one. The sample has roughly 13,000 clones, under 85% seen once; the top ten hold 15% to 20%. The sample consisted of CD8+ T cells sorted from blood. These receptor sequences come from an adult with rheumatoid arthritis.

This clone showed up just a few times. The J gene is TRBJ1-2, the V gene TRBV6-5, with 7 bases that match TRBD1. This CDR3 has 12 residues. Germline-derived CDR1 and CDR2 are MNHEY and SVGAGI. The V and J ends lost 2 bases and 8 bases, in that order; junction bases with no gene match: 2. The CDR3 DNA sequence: TGTGCCAGCAGTTACGACAGGGTGGGCTACACCTTC. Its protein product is CASSYDRVGYTF.

The CDR3 loop reads CASGPGGPYNEQFF. The CDR3 DNA reads as TGTGCCAGCGGCCCGGGGGGCCCCTACAATGAGCAGTTCTTC. This chain connects TRBV6-4 to TRBJ2-1, with D perhaps matching TRBD2 (7 bases). The CDR3 runs to 14 residues. Looked up from germline, CDR1 is MRHNA and CDR2 is SNTAGT. Trimming removed 8 bases at V and 2 bases at J, with 13 bases between.

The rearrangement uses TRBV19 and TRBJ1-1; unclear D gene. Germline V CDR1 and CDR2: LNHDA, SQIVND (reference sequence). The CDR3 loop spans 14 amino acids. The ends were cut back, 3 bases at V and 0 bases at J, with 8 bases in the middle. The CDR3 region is CASSMYVVNTEAFF. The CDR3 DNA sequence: TGTGCCAGTAGTATGTATGTAGTGAACACTGAAGCTTTCTTT.

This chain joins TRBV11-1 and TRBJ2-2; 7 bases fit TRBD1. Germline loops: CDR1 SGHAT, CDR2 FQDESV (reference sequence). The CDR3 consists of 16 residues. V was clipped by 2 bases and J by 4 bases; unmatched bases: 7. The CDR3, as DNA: TGTGCCAGCAGCTTAACAGGGGTCCCCGGCACCGGGGAGCTGTTTTTT. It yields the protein CASSLTGVPGTGELFF. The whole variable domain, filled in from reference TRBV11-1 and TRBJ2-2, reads EAEVAQSPRYKITEKSQAVAFWCDPISGHATLYWYRQILGQGPELLVQFQDESVVDDSQLPKDRFSAERLKGVDSTLKIQPAELGDSAMYLCASSLTGVPGTGELFFGEGSRLTVL.

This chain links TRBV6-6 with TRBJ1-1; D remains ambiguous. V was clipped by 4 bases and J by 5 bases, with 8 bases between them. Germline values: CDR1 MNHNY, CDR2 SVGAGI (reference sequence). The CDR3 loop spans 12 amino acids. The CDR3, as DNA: TGTGCCAGCAGTTCCTCAGGAACTGAAGCTTTCTTT. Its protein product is CASSSSGTEAFF.

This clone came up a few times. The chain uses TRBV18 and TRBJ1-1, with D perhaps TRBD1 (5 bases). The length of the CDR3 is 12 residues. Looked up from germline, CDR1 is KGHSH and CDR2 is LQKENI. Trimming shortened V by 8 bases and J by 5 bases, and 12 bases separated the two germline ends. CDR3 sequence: CASGGEGTEAFF. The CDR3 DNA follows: TGTGCCAGCGGGGGGGAGGGAACTGAAGCTTTCTTT.

In DNA, the CDR3 is TGTGCCAGCAGCCGCAGGAATGAGCAGTTCTTC. It translates to CASSRRNEQFF. The rearrangement uses TRBV27 and TRBJ2-1; D is ambiguous. This CDR3 region has 11 residues. In germline, CDR1 is MNHEY, CDR2 SMNVEV (reference sequence). The V and J ends lost 6 bases and 7 bases respectively, with 7 bases between them.

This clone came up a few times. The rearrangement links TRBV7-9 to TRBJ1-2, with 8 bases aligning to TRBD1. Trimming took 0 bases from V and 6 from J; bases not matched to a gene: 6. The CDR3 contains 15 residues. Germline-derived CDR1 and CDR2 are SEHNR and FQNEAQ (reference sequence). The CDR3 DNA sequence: TGTGCCAGCAGCTTAGCCTACTCAGGGGGCCATGGCTACACCTTC. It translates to CASSLAYSGGHGYTF.

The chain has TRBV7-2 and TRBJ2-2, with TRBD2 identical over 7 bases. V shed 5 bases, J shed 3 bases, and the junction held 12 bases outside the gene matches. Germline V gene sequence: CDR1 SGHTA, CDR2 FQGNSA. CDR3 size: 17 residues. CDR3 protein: CASSLPRGESDTGELFF. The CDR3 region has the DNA TGTGCCAGCAGCCTCCCACGGGGGGAGTCCGACACCGGGGAGCTGTTTTTT.

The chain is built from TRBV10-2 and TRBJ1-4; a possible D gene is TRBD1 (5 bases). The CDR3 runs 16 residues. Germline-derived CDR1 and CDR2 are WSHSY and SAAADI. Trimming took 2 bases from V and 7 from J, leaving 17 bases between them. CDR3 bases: TGCGCCAGCAGTGAGGGATGGGCGCCAGGGAGTGAAAAACTGTTTTTT. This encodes CASSEGWAPGSEKLFF.

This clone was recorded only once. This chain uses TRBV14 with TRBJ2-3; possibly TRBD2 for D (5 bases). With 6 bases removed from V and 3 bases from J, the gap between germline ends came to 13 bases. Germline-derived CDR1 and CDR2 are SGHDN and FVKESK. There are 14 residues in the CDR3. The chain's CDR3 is CASRGSGLTDTQYF. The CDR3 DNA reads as TGTGCCAGCAGGGGAAGCGGTTTGACAGATACGCAGTATTTT.

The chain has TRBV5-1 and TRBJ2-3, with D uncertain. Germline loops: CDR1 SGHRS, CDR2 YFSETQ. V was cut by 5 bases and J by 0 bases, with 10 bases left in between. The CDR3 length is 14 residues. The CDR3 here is CASRERRSTDTQYF. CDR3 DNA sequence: TGCGCCAGCAGGGAACGGAGAAGCACAGATACGCAGTATTTT. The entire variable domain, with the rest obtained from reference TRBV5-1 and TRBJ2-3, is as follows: KAGVTQTPRYLIKTRGQQVTLSCSPISGHRSVSWYQQTPGQGLQFLFEYFSETQRNKGNFPGRFSGRQFSNSRSEMNVSTLELGDSALYLCASRERRSTDTQYFGPGTRLTVL.

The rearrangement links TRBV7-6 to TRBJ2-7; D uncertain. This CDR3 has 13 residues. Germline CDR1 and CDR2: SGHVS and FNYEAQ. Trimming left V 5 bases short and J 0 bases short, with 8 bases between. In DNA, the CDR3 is TGTGCCAGCAGCCTTGGGGACTCCTACGAGCAGTACGTC. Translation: CASSLGDSYEQYV.

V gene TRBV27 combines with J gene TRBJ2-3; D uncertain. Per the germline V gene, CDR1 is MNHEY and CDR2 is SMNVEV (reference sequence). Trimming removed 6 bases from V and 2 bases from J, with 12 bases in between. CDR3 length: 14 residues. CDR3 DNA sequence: TGTGCCAGCAGCCCCGGGTTTTCCACAGATACGCAGTATTTT. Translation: CASSPGFSTDTQYF.

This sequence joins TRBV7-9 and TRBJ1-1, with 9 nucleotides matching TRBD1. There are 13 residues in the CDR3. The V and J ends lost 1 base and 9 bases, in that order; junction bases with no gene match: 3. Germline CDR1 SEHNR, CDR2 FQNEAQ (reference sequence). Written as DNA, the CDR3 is TGTGCCAGCAGCTTAGGGACAGGGGTTAAAGCTTTCTTT. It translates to CASSLGTGVKAFF.

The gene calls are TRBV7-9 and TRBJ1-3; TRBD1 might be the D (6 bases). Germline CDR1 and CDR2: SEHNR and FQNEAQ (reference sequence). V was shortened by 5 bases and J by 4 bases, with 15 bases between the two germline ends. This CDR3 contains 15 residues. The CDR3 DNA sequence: TGTGCCAGCAGCGAGGACAGTATTATCGGAAACACCATATATTTT. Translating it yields CASSEDSIIGNTIYF.

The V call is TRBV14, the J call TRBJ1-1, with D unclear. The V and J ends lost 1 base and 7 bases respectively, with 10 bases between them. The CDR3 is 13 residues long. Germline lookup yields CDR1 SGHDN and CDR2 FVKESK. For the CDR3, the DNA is TGTGCCAGCAGCCAAGCGAGCCGGGATGAAGCTTTCTTT. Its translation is CASSQASRDEAFF. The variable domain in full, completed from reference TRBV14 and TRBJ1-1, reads EAGVTQFPSHSVIEKGQTVTLRCDPISGHDNLYWYRRVMGKEIKFLLHFVKESKQDESGMPNNRFLAERTGGTYSTLKVQPAELEDSGVYFCASSQASRDEAFFGQGTRLTVV.

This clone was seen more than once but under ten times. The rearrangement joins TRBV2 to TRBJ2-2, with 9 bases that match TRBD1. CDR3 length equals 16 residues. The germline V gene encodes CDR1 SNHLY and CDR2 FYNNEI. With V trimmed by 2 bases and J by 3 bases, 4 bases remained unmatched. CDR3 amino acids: CASSENTGGDTGELFF. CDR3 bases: TGTGCCAGCAGTGAAAATACAGGGGGCGACACCGGGGAGCTGTTTTTT.

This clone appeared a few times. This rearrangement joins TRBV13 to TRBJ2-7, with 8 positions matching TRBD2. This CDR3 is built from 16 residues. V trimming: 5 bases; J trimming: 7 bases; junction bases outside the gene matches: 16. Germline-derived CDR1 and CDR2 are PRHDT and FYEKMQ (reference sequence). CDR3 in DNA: TGTGCCAGCAGCAAATCCGGGACTAGTGGGTTTGAGGAGCAGTACTTC. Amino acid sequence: CASSKSGTSGFEEQYF.

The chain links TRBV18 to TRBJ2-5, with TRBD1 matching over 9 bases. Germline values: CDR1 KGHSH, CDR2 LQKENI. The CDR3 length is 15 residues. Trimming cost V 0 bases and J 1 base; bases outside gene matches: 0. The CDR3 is CASSPPDRGQETQYF. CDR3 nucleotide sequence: TGTGCCAGCTCACCACCGGACAGGGGCCAAGAGACCCAGTACTTC.

The CDR3 sequence: CASSTAYVFRDPMDSNQPQHF. The CDR3 DNA reads TGTGCCAGCAGCACCGCCTATGTTTTCCGGGACCCGATGGATAGCAATCAGCCCCAGCATTTT. The chain employs TRBV21-1 and TRBJ1-5. TRBV21-1 is a pseudogene. This CDR3 spans 21 amino acids.

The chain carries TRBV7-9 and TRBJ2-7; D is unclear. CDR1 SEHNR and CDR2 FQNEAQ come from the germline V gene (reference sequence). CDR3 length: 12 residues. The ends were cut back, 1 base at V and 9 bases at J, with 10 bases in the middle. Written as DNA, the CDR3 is TGTGCCAGCAGCTTAGGTCCGCCGGGGCAGTACTTC. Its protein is CASSLGPPGQYF.

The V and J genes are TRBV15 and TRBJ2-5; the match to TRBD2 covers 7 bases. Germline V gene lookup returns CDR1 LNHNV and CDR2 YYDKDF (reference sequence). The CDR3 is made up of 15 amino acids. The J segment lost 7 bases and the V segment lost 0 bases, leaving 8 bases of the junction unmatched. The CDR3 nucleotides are TGTGCCACCAGCAGAGATCGGATGCCGGGGGGGACCCAGTACTTC. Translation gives CATSRDRMPGGTQYF.

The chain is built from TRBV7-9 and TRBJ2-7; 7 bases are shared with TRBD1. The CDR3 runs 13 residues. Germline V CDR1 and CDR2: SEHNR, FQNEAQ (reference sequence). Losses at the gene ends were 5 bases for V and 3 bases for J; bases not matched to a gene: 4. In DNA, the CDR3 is TGTGCCAGCAGCCCACGGACAGGCTACGAGCAGTACTTC. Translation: CASSPRTGYEQYF.